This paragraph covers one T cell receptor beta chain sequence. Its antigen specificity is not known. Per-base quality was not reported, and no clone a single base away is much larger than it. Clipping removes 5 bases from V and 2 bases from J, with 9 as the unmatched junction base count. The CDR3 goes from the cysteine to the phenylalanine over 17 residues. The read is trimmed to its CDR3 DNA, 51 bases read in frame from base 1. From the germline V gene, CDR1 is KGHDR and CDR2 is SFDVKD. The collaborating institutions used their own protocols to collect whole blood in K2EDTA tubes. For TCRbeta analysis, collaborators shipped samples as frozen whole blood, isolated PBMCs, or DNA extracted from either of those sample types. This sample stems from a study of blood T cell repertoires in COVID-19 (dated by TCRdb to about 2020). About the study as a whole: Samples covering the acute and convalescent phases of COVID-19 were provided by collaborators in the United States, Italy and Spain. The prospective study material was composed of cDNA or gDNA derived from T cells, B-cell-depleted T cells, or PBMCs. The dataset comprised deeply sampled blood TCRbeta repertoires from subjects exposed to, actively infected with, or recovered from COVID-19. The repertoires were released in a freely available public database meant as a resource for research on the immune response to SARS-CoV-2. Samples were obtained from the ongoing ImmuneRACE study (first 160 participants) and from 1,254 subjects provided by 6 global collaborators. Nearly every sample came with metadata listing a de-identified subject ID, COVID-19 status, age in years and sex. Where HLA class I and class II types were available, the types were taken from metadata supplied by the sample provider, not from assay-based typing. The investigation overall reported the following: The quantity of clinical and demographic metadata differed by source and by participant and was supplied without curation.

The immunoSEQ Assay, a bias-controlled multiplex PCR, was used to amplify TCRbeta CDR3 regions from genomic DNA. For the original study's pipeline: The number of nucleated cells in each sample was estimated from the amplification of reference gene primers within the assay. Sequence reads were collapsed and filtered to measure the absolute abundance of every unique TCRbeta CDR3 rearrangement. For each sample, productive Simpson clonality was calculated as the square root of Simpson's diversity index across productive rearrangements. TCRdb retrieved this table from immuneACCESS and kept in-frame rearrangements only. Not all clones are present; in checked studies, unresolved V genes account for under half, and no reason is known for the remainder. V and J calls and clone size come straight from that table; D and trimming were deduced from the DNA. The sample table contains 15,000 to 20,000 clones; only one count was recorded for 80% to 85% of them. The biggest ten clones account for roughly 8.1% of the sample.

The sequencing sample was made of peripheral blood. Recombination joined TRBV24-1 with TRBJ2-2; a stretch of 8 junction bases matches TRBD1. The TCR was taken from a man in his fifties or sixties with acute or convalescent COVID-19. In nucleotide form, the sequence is TGTGCCACCAGTGCCCACAGGGGGGTCCGCAACACCGGGGAGCTGTTTTTT. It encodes CATSAHRGVRNTGELFF.